Below, 10 T cell receptor beta chains from the same sample are listed, as sequenced in a study of persistence of HIV-infected CD4 T cells. Sequencing used immunoSEQ version 4 in survey mode. Using immunoSEQ multiplex PCR, the repertoire was profiled, and TCRdb retains in-frame clones only, with some absent. Among 43,000 or so clones listed, more than 80% were seen once. Nonspecific anti-CD3/anti-CD28 bead stimulation represents the broad CD4+ T cell repertoire. Sorting selected CD4+ T cells upregulating both CD40 ligand and CD69. No antigens are known for them. The sequences come from CD4+ T cells sorted from PBMCs after approximately 19-hour stimulation, collected from a patient who received antiretroviral therapy. Receptor source: an adult man with HIV who was CMV-seropositive.

This chain links TRBV10-3 with TRBJ2-3, with a possible D match to TRBD1 (5 bases). The CDR3 length is 14 residues. Germline loops: CDR1 ENHRY, CDR2 SYGVKD. Trimming shortened V by 5 bases and J by 4 bases, and 13 bases separated the two germline ends. CDR3 DNA sequence: TGTGCCATCAGTCGGTCTCAAGGGGCAGATACGCAGTATTTT. Residues: CAISRSQGADTQYF.

A few counts support this clone. The chain combines TRBV5-4 with TRBJ1-5; 7 bases are shared with TRBD1. The CDR3 totals 16 residues. V gave up 2 bases and J gave up 0 bases; unmatched junction bases: 5. Germline V gene lookup returns CDR1 SGHNT and CDR2 YYREEE (reference sequence). The CDR3 DNA reads as TGTGCCAGCAGCTTCGCAGGGGGGCATAGCAATCAGCCCCAGCATTTT. Its translation is CASSFAGGHSNQPQHF.

The J gene is TRBJ1-5, the V gene TRBV2; D not certain. The germline V gene has CDR1 SNHLY and CDR2 FYNNEI. The CDR3 contains 15 residues. V shed 3 bases and J shed 0 bases, with 9 bases lying between them. The CDR3 loop reads CASSDRQLSNQPQHF. CDR3 nucleotide sequence: TGTGCCAGCAGTGACCGGCAGCTTAGCAATCAGCCCCAGCATTTT.

The chain has TRBV24-1 and TRBJ2-1; D is unresolved. Trimming cost V 4 bases and J 8 bases, with 14 bases left between them. The CDR3 totals 14 residues. CDR1 is KGHDR, CDR2 SFDVKD, per germline. The CDR3 DNA reads TGTGCCACCAGTGAGGCCCCCAGGTTCGATGAGCAGTTCTTC. This sequence encodes CATSEAPRFDEQFF.

The chain couples TRBV2 to TRBJ2-1, with 7 bases lining up with TRBD1. This CDR3 has 15 residues. V was clipped by 4 bases and J by 7 bases; unmatched bases: 10. From germline, CDR1 is SNHLY and CDR2 FYNNEI. Written as DNA, the CDR3 is TGTGCCAGCAGTGTCCAGGGGACAGAGGTTAATGAGCAGTTCTTC. This encodes CASSVQGTEVNEQFF.

The chain carries TRBV28 and TRBJ1-2; possible D gene TRBD1, 5 bases. Germline CDR1 MDHEN, CDR2 SYDVKM. Trimming left V 2 bases short and J 4 bases short, with 11 bases between. This CDR3 region has 14 residues. The CDR3 protein is CASSLDGGTYGYTF. The CDR3 DNA sequence: TGTGCCAGCAGTTTAGACGGGGGGACCTATGGCTACACCTTC.

Note on this clone: The identical CDR3 is also encoded by other nucleotide sequences in the sample. The chain links TRBV15 to TRBJ1-4; no clear D. CDR3 length: 14 amino acids. Germline CDR1 LNHNV, CDR2 YYDKDF (reference sequence). The V end lost 0 bases, the J end lost 8 bases, and 10 bases lay between the germline ends. The CDR3 loop reads CATSRDRGAEKLFF. CDR3 DNA: TGTGCCACCAGCAGAGATCGAGGAGCCGAAAAACTGTTTTTT.

The chain combines TRBV27 with TRBJ2-7; 8 bases agree with TRBD1. Germline V gives CDR1 MNHEY, CDR2 SMNVEV (reference sequence). The CDR3 contains 15 residues. V was clipped by 1 base and J by 6 bases; unmatched bases: 8. The CDR3 reads CASSLLSGTGGEQYF. CDR3 coding DNA: TGTGCCAGCAGTTTATTATCCGGGACAGGTGGCGAGCAGTACTTC.

This clone was seen only once. J is TRBJ2-7 and V is TRBV5-1; 8 bases map to TRBD1. V lost 5 bases to trimming and J lost 1 base; unmatched junction nucleotides: 8. This CDR3 has 15 residues. The germline V gene encodes CDR1 SGHRS and CDR2 YFSETQ. CDR3 sequence reads: CASRRDRGGSYEQYF. CDR3 nucleotide sequence: TGCGCCAGCAGGAGAGACAGGGGCGGATCCTACGAGCAGTACTTC.

This chain uses TRBV2 with TRBJ2-7, with a possible D match to TRBD2 (5 bases). Trimming removed 3 bases from V and 9 bases from J, with 6 bases in between. Germline V CDR1 and CDR2: SNHLY, FYNNEI. The CDR3 runs 10 residues. The CDR3 loop is CASSEGAQYF. For the CDR3, the DNA is TGTGCCAGCAGTGAGGGAGCGCAGTACTTC.